The subject of this entry is one TCR beta chain. V lost 5 bases, J lost 0 bases, and 14 bases lay in between. The CDR3 length is 16 residues. The germline gives CDR1 LNHDA, CDR2 SQIVND (reference sequence). The sample belongs to a study of blood T cell repertoires in COVID-19. Self-reported history from a screening survey and questionnaire set each donor's cohort. The data were produced by immunoSEQ multiplex PCR, yet TCRdb's version contains in-frame clones alone and is incomplete. The repertoire holds 350,000 or so clones, roughly 86% seen once, with just over 1% in the top ten. The sample comprised PBMCs or T cells enriched from blood (not recorded which). The chain joins TRBV19 to TRBJ1-5; weak D call: TRBD1 (6 bases). The receptor comes from a woman under 40 who had been exposed to COVID-19. CDR3: CASSLSGQFSNQPQHF. In DNA form, the CDR3 reads TGTGCCAGTAGTCTCTCCGGACAGTTTAGCAATCAGCCCCAGCATTTT.